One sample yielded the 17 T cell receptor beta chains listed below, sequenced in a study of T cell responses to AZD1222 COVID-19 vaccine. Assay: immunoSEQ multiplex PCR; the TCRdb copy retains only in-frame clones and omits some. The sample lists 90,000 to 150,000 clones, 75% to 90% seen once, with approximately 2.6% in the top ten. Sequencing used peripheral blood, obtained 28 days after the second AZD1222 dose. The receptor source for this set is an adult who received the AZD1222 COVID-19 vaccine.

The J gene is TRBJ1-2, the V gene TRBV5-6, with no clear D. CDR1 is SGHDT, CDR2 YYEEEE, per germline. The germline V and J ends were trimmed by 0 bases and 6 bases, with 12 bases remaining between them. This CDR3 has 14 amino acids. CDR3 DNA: TGTGCCAGCAGCTTGGCGGGAGGGCGGAATGGCTACACCTTC. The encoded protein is CASSLAGGRNGYTF. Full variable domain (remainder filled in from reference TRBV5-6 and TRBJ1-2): DAGVTQSPTHLIKTRGQQVTLRCSPKSGHDTVSWYQQALGQGPQFIFQYYEEEERQRGNFPDRFSGHQFPNYSSELNVNALLLGDSALYLCASSLAGGRNGYTFGSGTRLTVV.

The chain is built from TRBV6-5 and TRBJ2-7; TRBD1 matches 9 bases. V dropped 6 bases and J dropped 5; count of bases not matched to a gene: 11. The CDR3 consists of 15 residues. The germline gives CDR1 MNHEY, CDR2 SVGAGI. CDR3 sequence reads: CASRPPGQGRHEQYF. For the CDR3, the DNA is TGTGCCAGCAGACCACCGGGACAGGGACGTCACGAGCAGTACTTC.

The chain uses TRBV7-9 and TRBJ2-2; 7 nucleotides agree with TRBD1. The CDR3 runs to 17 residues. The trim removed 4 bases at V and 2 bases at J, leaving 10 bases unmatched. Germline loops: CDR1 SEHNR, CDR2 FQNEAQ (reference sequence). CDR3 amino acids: CASSSTGTVINTGELFF. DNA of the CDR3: TGTGCCAGCAGCTCCACCGGGACAGTAATAAACACCGGGGAGCTGTTTTTT.

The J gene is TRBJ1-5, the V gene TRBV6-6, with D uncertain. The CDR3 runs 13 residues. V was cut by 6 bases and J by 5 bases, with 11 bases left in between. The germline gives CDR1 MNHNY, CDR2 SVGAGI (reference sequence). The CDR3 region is CASRPSTDQPQHF. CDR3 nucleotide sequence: TGTGCCAGCAGACCCTCAACAGATCAGCCCCAGCATTTT.

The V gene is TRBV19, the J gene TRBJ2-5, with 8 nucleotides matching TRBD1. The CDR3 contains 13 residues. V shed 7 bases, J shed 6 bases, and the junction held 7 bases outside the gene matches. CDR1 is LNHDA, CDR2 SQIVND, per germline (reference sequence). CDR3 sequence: CASTSRGLKTQYF. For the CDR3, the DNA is TGTGCCAGTACCAGCAGGGGGCTGAAGACCCAGTACTTC.

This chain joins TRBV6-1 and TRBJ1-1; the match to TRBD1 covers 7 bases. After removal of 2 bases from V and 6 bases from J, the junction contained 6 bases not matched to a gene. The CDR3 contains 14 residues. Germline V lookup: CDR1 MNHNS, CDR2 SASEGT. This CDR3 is CASSEFWGQSEAFF. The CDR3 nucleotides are TGTGCCAGCAGTGAATTTTGGGGACAGTCTGAAGCTTTCTTT.

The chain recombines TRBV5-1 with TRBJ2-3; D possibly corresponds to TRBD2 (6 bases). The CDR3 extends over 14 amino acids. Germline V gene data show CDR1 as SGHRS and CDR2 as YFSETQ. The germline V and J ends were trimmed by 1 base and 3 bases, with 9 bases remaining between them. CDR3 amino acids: CASSLTGVTDTQYF. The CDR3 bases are TGCGCCAGCAGCTTGACGGGGGTGACAGATACGCAGTATTTT. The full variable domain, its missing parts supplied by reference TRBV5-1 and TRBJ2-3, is KAGVTQTPRYLIKTRGQQVTLSCSPISGHRSVSWYQQTPGQGLQFLFEYFSETQRNKGNFPGRFSGRQFSNSRSEMNVSTLELGDSALYLCASSLTGVTDTQYFGPGTRLTVL.

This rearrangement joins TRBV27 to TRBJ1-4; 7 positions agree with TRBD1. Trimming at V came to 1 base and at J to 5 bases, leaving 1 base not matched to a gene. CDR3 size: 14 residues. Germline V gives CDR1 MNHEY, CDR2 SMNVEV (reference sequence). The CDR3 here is CASSLLGGNEKLFF. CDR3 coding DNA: TGTGCCAGCAGTTTATTAGGGGGCAATGAAAAACTGTTTTTT.

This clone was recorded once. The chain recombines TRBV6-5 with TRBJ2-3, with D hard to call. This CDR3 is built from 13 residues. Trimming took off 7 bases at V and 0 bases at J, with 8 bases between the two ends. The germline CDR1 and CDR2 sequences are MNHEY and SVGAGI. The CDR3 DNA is TGTGCCAGCACCCTCCGGAGCACAGATACGCAGTATTTT. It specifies CASTLRSTDTQYF.

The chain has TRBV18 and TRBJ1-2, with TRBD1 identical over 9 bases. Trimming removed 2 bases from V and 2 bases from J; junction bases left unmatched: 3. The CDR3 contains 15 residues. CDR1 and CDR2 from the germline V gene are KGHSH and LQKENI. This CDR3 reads CASSPGQGKNYGYTF. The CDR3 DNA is TGTGCCAGCTCACCAGGACAGGGGAAGAACTATGGCTACACCTTC.

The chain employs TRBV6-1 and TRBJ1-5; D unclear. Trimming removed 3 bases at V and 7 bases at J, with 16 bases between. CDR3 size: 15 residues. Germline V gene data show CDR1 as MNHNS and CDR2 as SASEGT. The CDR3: CASSDGNLGYQPQHF. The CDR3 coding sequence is TGTGCCAGCAGTGATGGAAATCTAGGCTACCAGCCCCAGCATTTT.

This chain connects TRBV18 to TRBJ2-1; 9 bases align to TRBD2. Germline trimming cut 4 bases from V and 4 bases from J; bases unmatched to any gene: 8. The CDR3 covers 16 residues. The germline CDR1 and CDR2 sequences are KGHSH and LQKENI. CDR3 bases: TGTGCCAGCTCACGAGAGCGGGGGGTACCTTACAATGAGCAGTTCTTC. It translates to CASSRERGVPYNEQFF.

The CDR3 DNA sequence: TGTGCCAGCAGCTTAACGGGACAGGGGGCAATCGGGGAGCTGTTTTTT. As protein: CASSLTGQGAIGELFF. The V gene is TRBV9, the J gene TRBJ2-2; 12 nucleotides line up with TRBD1. V gave up 4 bases and J gave up 7 bases; unmatched junction bases: 8. This CDR3 is 16 amino acids long. Germline values: CDR1 SGDLS, CDR2 YYNGEE.

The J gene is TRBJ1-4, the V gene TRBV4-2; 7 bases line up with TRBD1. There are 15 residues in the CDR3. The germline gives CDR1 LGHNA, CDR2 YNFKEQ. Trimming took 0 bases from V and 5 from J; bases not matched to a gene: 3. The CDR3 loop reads CASSQEGQSNEKLFF. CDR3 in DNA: TGTGCCAGCAGCCAAGAGGGACAGTCAAATGAAAAACTGTTTTTT.

Written as DNA, the CDR3 is TGTGCCAGCAGCTCAAGACAGGGGATCGGGGAGCTGTTTTTT. Protein product: CASSSRQGIGELFF. The chain is built from TRBV11-2 and TRBJ2-2; 8 bases map to TRBD1. There are 14 residues in the CDR3. With V trimmed by 4 bases and J by 7 bases, 5 bases remained unmatched. Germline CDR1 and CDR2: SGHAT and FQNNGV.

The CDR3 loop is CATLDRGPKGGYTF. CDR3 sequence (DNA): TGTGCCACCTTGGACAGGGGGCCAAAGGGTGGCTACACCTTC. The chain is built from TRBV28 and TRBJ1-2, with 11 bases fitting TRBD1. Per the germline V gene, CDR1 is MDHEN and CDR2 is SYDVKM. This CDR3 has 14 residues. J gave up 7 bases and V 10 bases, and 11 bases lay outside the gene matches.

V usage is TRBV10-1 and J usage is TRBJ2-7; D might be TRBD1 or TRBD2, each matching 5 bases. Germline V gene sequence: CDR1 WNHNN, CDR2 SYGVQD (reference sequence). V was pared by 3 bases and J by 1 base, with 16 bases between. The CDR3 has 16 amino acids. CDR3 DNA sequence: TGCGCCAGCAGTGATCGACCGGGACCCAGTTCCTACGAGCAGTACTTC. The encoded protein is CASSDRPGPSSYEQYF.